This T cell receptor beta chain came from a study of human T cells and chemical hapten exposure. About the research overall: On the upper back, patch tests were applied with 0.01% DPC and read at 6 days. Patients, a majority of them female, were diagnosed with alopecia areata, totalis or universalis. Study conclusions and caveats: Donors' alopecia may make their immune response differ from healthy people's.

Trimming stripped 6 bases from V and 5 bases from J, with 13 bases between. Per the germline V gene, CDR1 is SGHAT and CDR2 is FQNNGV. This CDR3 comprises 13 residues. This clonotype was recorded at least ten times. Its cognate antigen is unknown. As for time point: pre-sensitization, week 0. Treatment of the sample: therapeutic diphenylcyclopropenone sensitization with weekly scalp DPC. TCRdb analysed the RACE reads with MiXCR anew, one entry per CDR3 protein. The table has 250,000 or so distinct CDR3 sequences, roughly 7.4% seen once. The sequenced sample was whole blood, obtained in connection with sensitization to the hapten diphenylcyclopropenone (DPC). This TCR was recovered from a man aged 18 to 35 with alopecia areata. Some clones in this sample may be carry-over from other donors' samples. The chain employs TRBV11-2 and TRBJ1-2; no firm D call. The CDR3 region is CASREVKGYGYTF. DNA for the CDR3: TGTGCCAGCAGGGAGGTTAAAGGGTATGGCTACACCTTC.